Sequencing of this TCR beta chain was carried out in a study of blood T cell repertoires in COVID-19. Turning to the study itself: Acute and convalescent COVID-19 samples came from the United States, Italy and Spain. Sample material is recorded as cDNA or gDNA derived from T cells, B-cell-depleted T cells, or PBMCs.

This CDR3 has 14 residues. Trimming took 7 bases from V and 4 from J; bases not matched to a gene: 8. Looked up from germline, CDR1 is MDHEN and CDR2 is SYDVKM. Authors' analysis steps: Reference gene primer amplification gave estimated nucleated cell counts. The data were produced by immunoSEQ multiplex PCR, yet TCRdb's version contains in-frame clones alone and is incomplete. V and J calls and clone size come straight from that table; D and trimming were deduced from the DNA. The table lists more than 55,000 clones, 90% of them singletons. The chain carries TRBV28 and TRBJ2-7; 9 nucleotides agree with TRBD1. The source of this sequence is an elderly man with acute or convalescent COVID-19. Material for sequencing was peripheral blood. In nucleotides, the CDR3 is TGTGCCAGCATCAGCGGACAGGGGTCATACGAGCAGTACTTC. Translation gives CASISGQGSYEQYF.